Listed below are T cell receptor beta chains from one sample, sequenced in a study of shared clonotypes between healthy human individuals. Measured with immunoSEQ multiplex PCR; TCRdb has only the in-frame clones, and not every one. The sample holds millions of clones; approximately 94% are singletons and the top ten take 0.14%. Sequenced: naive CD4+ T cells sorted from blood. Source of these receptors: a man younger than 35 in good health. Both conserved end residues are part of each CDR3. The order of the fields is D gene, clone size, J gene, V gene, CDR3 protein, CDR3 DNA. The D gene is left open where the match is weak. The size entry is marked missing in some rows and otherwise reads once, few, many or a size class.

>NA|NA|TRBJ2-3|TRBV6-1
CASRSGATDTQYF
TGTGCCAGCAGATCTGGGGCCACAGATACGCAGTATTTT
>NA|NA|TRBJ2-7|TRBV10-3
CAINPGRGDEQYF
TGTGCCATCAACCCTGGCAGGGGTGACGAGCAGTACTTC
>NA|NA|TRBJ1-2|TRBV23-1
CASSPRKGTGYTF
TGCGCCAGCAGCCCCCGGAAGGGGACTGGCTACACCTTC
>NA|NA|TRBJ1-2|TRBV30
CAWSVTGIGYTF
TGTGCCTGGAGTGTAACAGGGATCGGCTACACCTTC
>TRBD1|once|TRBJ1-2|TRBV5-6
CASSAGQASRGYTF
TGTGCCAGCAGCGCCGGACAGGCCTCAAGAGGCTACACCTTC
>NA|NA|TRBJ1-2|TRBV19
CASSEQGGYGYTF
TGTGCCAGTAGCGAACAGGGTGGGTATGGCTACACCTTC
>TRBD2|NA|TRBJ2-5|TRBV11-2
CASSFTSGRSFQETQYF
TGTGCCAGCAGCTTTACTAGCGGGAGGTCGTTCCAAGAGACCCAGTACTTC
>NA|NA|TRBJ1-2|TRBV30
CAWEGIFNYGYTF
TGTGCCTGGGAGGGCATCTTTAACTATGGCTACACCTTC
>NA|NA|TRBJ1-5|TRBV7-2
CASSHASGTQPQHF
TGTGCCAGCAGCCACGCTTCGGGGACCCAGCCCCAGCATTTT
>TRBD1|NA|TRBJ2-1|TRBV18
CASSRPPGQGNEQFF
TGTGCCAGCTCACGACCTCCCGGACAGGGCAATGAGCAGTTCTTC
>NA|NA|TRBJ1-3|TRBV5-3
CASSPLNTNTIYF
TGTGCCAGTTCCCCCCTAAACACAAACACCATATATTTT